The clone carrying this TCR beta chain was counted ten times or more. Its antigen remains unknown. This sample was included in a study of T cells in Graves' hyperthyroidism and ophthalmopathy. Study overall: Peripheral blood sampling occurred at initial diagnosis, before any treatment. Study findings and constraints: Using 13 V-J features, a model discriminated ophthalmopathy from stable hyperthyroidism. In validation, the model predicted ophthalmopathy. These predictions came a median roughly six months before onset.

TCR beta CDR3 sequences were amplified from RNA transcripts. The study used the HTBI primer set for a first-round RT-PCR of the TCR CDR3. Via MiXCR, TCRdb re-called the multiplex PCR reads, giving one row per CDR3 protein. The data show hundreds of thousands of distinct CDR3 sequences, with over 12% seen just once and roughly 4.3% held by the top ten. Deletions cut 2 bases from V and 7 bases from J, with 15 bases between. This CDR3 has 14 residues. Germline V gene data show CDR1 as MNHNS and CDR2 as SASEGT. This TCR was recovered from a woman aged 40 to 55 with Graves' ophthalmopathy. V gene TRBV6-1 combines with J gene TRBJ2-7; D call uncertain. The sample was blood. CDR3 sequence reads: CASSETLSPLEQYF. The DNA for the CDR3 is TGTGCCAGCAGTGAAACATTGTCGCCACTGGAGCAGTACTTC.